This entry lists 4 T cell receptor beta chains sequenced from one sample in a study of naive and memory T cell subsets. Two oligonucleotides, mixed equimolar, formed the beta constant-region primer covering TRBC1 and TRBC2. Ligated cDNA was amplified by four rounds of PCR with nested alpha and beta constant-region primers and SP2. TCRdb reprocessed the UMI-ligation and nested PCR reads with MiXCR, giving one entry per CDR3 protein. Here the sample spans roughly 80,000 distinct CDR3 sequences, 9% being singletons. The sample taken for sequencing was naive CD8+ T cells from blood. These receptors came from a human donor in good health.

This clonotype was picked up one time. The J gene is TRBJ2-2, the V gene TRBV21-1; the table names TRBD2, a call not compared with the DNA. TRBV21-1 corresponds to a pseudogene. The CDR3 runs to 17 residues. CDR3 nucleotides: TGTGCCAGCAGCAAAGGGGCCTCTGCGCGGGAGGTCGGGGAGCTGTTTTTT. Translating it yields CASSKGASAREVGELFF.

This rearrangement joins TRBV9 to TRBJ2-3; no reliable D call. V was cut by 0 bases and J by 4 bases, with 6 bases left in between. Germline CDR1 and CDR2: SGDLS and YYNGEE. The CDR3 covers 13 residues. CDR3 nucleotide sequence: TGTGCCAGCAGCGTAGGGTTCGCAGATACGCAGTATTTT. This gives the protein CASSVGFADTQYF.

A word on this clonotype: A single base separates this from a much larger clone, so it may be a read error. The chain is built from TRBV5-6 and TRBJ2-7; 8 bases are shared with TRBD1. CDR3 length: 16 amino acids. Trimming at V came to 3 bases and at J to 3 bases, leaving 11 bases not matched to a gene. CDR1 and CDR2 from the germline V gene are SGHDT and YYEEEE. For the CDR3, the DNA is TGTGCCAGCAGCTCTCCGCGGACAGGGTCTTGCTACGAGCAGTACTTC. Its translation: CASSSPRTGSCYEQYF. Based on the CDR3 plus reference TRBV5-6 and TRBJ2-7, the full variable domain is DAGVTQSPTHLIKTRGQQVTLRCSPKSGHDTVSWYQQALGQGPQFIFQYYEEEERQRGNFPDRFSGHQFPNYSSELNVNALLLGDSALYLCASSSPRTGSCYEQYFGPGTRLTVT.

The chain employs TRBV5-1 and TRBJ2-5; no reliable D call. V was clipped by 9 bases and J by 6 bases, with 21 bases between them. The CDR3 runs 14 residues. CDR1 and CDR2 from the germline V gene are SGHRS and YFSETQ. CDR3 sequence (DNA): TGCGCCACCTCCCCAACCGACCCCATGAAGACCCAGTACTTC. It yields the protein CATSPTDPMKTQYF.